This is a list of T cell receptor beta chains from one sample in a study of blood T cell repertoires in COVID-19. Method: immunoSEQ multiplex PCR; TCRdb's copy keeps in-frame clones and lacks some. The sample carries tens of thousands of clones, 88% recorded once. The specimen was peripheral blood. Receptor source: a woman over 75 with active COVID-19. Each CDR3 is given without its conserved first and last residue.

TRBV27	TRBJ2-3	ASSFQNRLTDTQY
TRBV5-4	TRBJ2-3	ASSSLAGAGTDTQY
TRBV2	TRBJ1-1	ASTIHGTGFQAF
TRBV19	TRBJ2-3	ASSRPGLAGGRDTQY
TRBV28	TRBJ1-5	ASSLRGNNQPQH
TRBV29-1	TRBJ1-2	SVEDGPGNYGYT
TRBV29-1	TRBJ1-4	SVVGQEKLF
TRBV5-5	TRBJ2-7	ASSLQAYEQY
TRBV7-2	TRBJ2-1	ASSLVTGFYNEQF
TRBV5-1	TRBJ2-3	ASSFVGGPDRDTQY
TRBV27	TRBJ2-1	ASSGTRDRVGEQF
TRBV5-1	TRBJ2-7	ASSLDGGPYEQY
TRBV4-2	TRBJ2-1	ASSQGWAGVLNEQF
TRBV30	TRBJ1-6	AWSGFSGSSPLH
TRBV18	TRBJ2-1	ASSLLAGRYNEQF
TRBV5-8	TRBJ2-1	ASSLVAGVREQF
TRBV10-1	TRBJ2-5	ASSESKRVAGGPKQETQY
TRBV7-2	TRBJ2-1	ASSLVGGINEQF
TRBV27	TRBJ2-6	ASSWGLSGANVLT
TRBV7-2	TRBJ2-7	ASSLRGGLAGDRPYEQY
TRBV27	TRBJ1-5	ASSLKGGRMGNQPQH
TRBV7-3	TRBJ2-1	ASSSLDGDEQF
TRBV5-1	TRBJ2-1	ASSSGQGSYNEQF
TRBV19	TRBJ1-1	ASTQAGTGGNTEAF
TRBV23-1	TRBJ2-1	ASSQSQGCMRYNEQF
TRBV2	TRBJ2-3	ASSEAGRYTQY
TRBV27	TRBJ2-1	ASSTVLFDEQF
TRBV6-2/TRBV6-3	TRBJ2-7	ASSYPPLADEQY
TRBV6-5	TRBJ2-5	ASSRPTGGQETQY
TRBV27	TRBJ2-5	ASSPTGGLETQY
TRBV19	TRBJ2-1	ASSETSGSAGSNEQF
TRBV2	TRBJ1-5	ASSEWSTGNGYSNQPQH
TRBV6-6	TRBJ1-1	ASSKPTGRGTEAF